The clone carrying this TCR beta chain was detected ten times or more. The data stem from a study of neurological immune-mediated disorders. Healthy control samples came from blood bank volunteers in Maryland, USA. V lost 0 bases, J lost 2 bases, and 11 bases lay in between. This CDR3 has 16 residues. CDR1 MNHEY and CDR2 SVGEGT come from the germline V gene. 5'RACE with 10-nucleotide random UMIs produced the cDNA. TCRdb recomputed calls from the 5' RACE reads with MiXCR, one row per CDR3 protein. The data show around 31,000 distinct CDR3 sequences, around 4% seen once. The origin of this receptor is a woman aged 35 to 49 in good health. The sequenced sample consisted of CD4+ T cells from blood. The chain recombines TRBV6-2 or TRBV6-3 with TRBJ1-5, with a weak D call TRBD1 (5 bases). The CDR3 coding sequence is TGTGCCAGCAGTTACTCGATCAGGGTCGGCAATCAGCCCCAGCATTTT. Encoded protein: CASSYSIRVGNQPQHF.